This entry is about one T cell receptor (beta chain). Its antigen is not identified. This specimen belongs to a study of beta chain features in type 1 diabetes. About the research overall: Investigators examined some 110,000,000 sorted cells across all samples.

The CDR3 is made up of 18 amino acids. With 1 base removed from V and 0 bases from J, the gap between germline ends came to 19 bases. Germline values: CDR1 MGHDK, CDR2 SYGVNS. Sorting that relied on CD45RO/CCR7/CD25/CD127/CD95/CD27 yielded CD4+ naive, central memory, regulatory and stem cell-like memory cells. Once sorted, every population was more than 95% pure. Study outcomes and limitations: Within each of all four CD4+ subsets, Type 1 diabetes patients had TCRB CDR3s that were moderately but significantly shorter. Among patients, naive, central memory and Treg TCRB repertoires appeared more similar than among healthy donors.

Expressed TCRB transcripts were sequenced because the entire RNA isolate underwent reverse transcription. Assay used: immunoSEQ multiplex PCR; TCRdb lists only in-frame clones, some missing. The sample holds over 600,000 clones, around 12% seen once. Sequencing was performed on naive CD4+ T cells from blood. The rearrangement joins TRBV25-1 to TRBJ2-7; unclear D gene. The receptor's source is a young man with type 1 diabetes. The CDR3 loop reads CASSESSQVYSTSYEQYF. The CDR3 DNA reads as TGTGCCAGCAGTGAATCCAGCCAGGTTTACTCAACCTCCTACGAGCAGTACTTC.